This TCR beta chain was identified during a study of blood T cell repertoires in COVID-19. On the study more broadly: The cDNA or gDNA used as material had been derived from T cells, B-cell-depleted T cells, or PBMCs.

Produced via immunoSEQ multiplex PCR; TCRdb's table is partial and in-frame only. The data hold 200,000 to 250,000 clones, with approximately 87% observed a single time. Those who participated ranged in age from 18 to 89 years and resided in roughly 26 US areas. The length of the CDR3 is 14 residues. V lost 3 bases, J lost 5 bases, and 13 bases lay in between. Germline-derived CDR1 and CDR2 are SGHTA and FQGNSA. The TCR was taken from a woman between 50 and 59 years old in a cohort exposed to, infected with or recovered from COVID-19 (not recorded which). This rearrangement joins TRBV7-2 to TRBJ1-1, with D uncertain. What was sequenced was PBMCs or T cells enriched from blood (not recorded which). The CDR3 DNA follows: TGTGCCAGCAGCTTTAACGGAGGTCGGACTGAAGCTTTCTTT. Translation: CASSFNGGRTEAFF.